Each of the 8 T cell receptor beta chains below was sequenced from the same sample in a study of prognosis after radiotherapy for stage I lung cancer. Amplification of the TCR beta CDR3 (from genomic DNA) was done by two-round multiplex PCR. Primers specific to each TRBV and TRBJ gene were used in first-round PCR. TCRdb re-called the multiplex PCR reads through MiXCR, storing one row per CDR3 protein. The sample gives fewer than 25,000 distinct CDR3 sequences, roughly 37% of which show up once; around 60% is in the top ten. The source was PBMCs, collected before or after stereotactic body radiation therapy (not recorded which). All receptors come from a donor aged 50 or older with non-small cell lung cancer.

There are many counts of this clonotype. The J gene is TRBJ2-2, the V gene TRBV18, with D possibly matching TRBD1 (6 bases). The CDR3 spans 16 residues. V lost 2 bases and J 0 bases, leaving 10 bases between the germline ends. In germline, CDR1 is KGHSH, CDR2 LQKENI. The CDR3 loop reads CASSPYGTSNTGELFF. In nucleotides, the CDR3 is TGTGCCAGCTCACCATACGGGACATCGAACACCGGGGAGCTGTTTTTT.

In regard to this clonotype: A read error may produce the germline difference seen at one junction end. The CDR3 nucleotides read TGTTCCAGCAGCTTACTAGGGGCCTTCAATAATTCACCCCTCCACTTT. Protein: CSSSLLGAFNNSPLHF. The gene calls are TRBV7-2 and TRBJ1-6; D is perhaps TRBD1 (5 bases). The CDR3 runs to 16 residues. CDR1 is SGHTA and CDR2 is FQGNSA in the germline V gene. Drawing the rest from reference TRBV7-2 and TRBJ1-6, the complete variable domain is GAGVSQSPSNKVTEKGKDVELRCDPISGHTALYWYRQSLGQGLEFLIYFQGNSAPDKSGLPSDRFSAERTGGSVSTLTIQRTQQEDSAVYLCSSSLLGAFNNSPLHFGNGTRLTVT.

V gene TRBV30 combines with J gene TRBJ1-1; D gene ambiguous. CDR3 size: 12 residues. Germline V gene lookup returns CDR1 GTSNPN and CDR2 SVGIG (reference sequence). The V and J ends lost 0 bases and 2 bases respectively, with 4 bases between them. CDR3 region: CAWSVPNTEAFF. CDR3 bases: TGTGCCTGGAGTGTGCCAAACACTGAAGCTTTCTTT.

Comments on this clonotype: One base separates it from a far larger clone, so it is likely a read error. The CDR3 ends on some other residue instead of the conserved phenylalanine or tryptophan, so this is likely a read error. This chain links TRBV12-3 or TRBV12-4 with TRBJ1-2; D not certain. This CDR3 has 11 residues. The CDR3 reads CASSPLRGYTS. DNA of the CDR3: TGCGCCAGCAGTCCCCTTCGAGGCTACACCTCC.

This clonotype was counted at least ten times. The chain links TRBV4-2 to TRBJ1-2; perhaps TRBD1 as D (6 bases). Germline CDR1 reads LGHNA; CDR2 reads YNFKEQ. This CDR3 contains 15 residues. The V and J ends lost 4 bases and 7 bases respectively, with 19 bases between them. Here the CDR3 reads CASSRDPTGDRGYTF. Written as DNA, the CDR3 is TGTGCCAGCAGCCGGGACCCGACAGGCGATCGTGGCTACACCTTC.

The chain links TRBV9 to TRBJ1-4, with D possibly matching TRBD1 (5 bases). V was pared by 4 bases and J by 7 bases, with 17 bases between. CDR1 SGDLS and CDR2 YYNGEE come from the germline V gene. The CDR3 totals 15 residues. CDR3 DNA: TGTGCCAGCAGCCAAGATTTCAGGGCAGGTGAAAAACTGTTTTTT. It codes for CASSQDFRAGEKLFF.

A note on this clonotype: With only one base between it and a far larger clone, this is likely a read error. V usage is TRBV6-2 or TRBV6-3 and J usage is TRBJ2-7; 9 bases fit TRBD2. From germline, CDR1 is MNHEY and CDR2 SVGEGT. CDR3 length: 17 amino acids. CDR3 region: CASSDSGTSCDPYEQYF. CDR3 coding DNA: TGTGCCAGCAGTGACTCAGGGACTAGCTGTGACCCCTACGAGCAGTACTTC.

The table lists this clonotype with many counts. This chain's CDR3 is CASSVGRYNSPLHF. CDR3 nucleotides: TGTGCCAGCAGTGTGGGACGGTATAATTCACCCCTCCACTTT. The genes are TRBV2 and TRBJ1-6; weak D call: TRBD1 (5 bases). There are 14 residues in the CDR3. The germline V gene has CDR1 SNHLY and CDR2 FYNNEI. V gave up 4 bases and J gave up 4 bases, with 8 bases separating them.